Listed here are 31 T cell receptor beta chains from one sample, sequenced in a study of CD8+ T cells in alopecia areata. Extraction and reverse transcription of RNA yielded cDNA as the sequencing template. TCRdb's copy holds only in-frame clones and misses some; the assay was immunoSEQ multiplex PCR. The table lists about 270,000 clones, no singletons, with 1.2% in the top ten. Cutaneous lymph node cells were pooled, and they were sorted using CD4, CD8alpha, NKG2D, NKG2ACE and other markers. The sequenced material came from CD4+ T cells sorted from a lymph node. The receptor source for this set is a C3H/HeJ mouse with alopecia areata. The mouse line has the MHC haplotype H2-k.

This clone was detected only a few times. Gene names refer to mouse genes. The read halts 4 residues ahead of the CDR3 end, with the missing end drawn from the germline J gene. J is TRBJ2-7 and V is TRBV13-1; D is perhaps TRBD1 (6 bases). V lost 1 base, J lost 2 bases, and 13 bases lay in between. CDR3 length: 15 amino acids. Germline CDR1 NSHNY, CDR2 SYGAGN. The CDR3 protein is CASSDFRDKPYEQYF. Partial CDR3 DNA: TGTGCCAGCAGTGATTTCCGGGACAAACCCTAT.

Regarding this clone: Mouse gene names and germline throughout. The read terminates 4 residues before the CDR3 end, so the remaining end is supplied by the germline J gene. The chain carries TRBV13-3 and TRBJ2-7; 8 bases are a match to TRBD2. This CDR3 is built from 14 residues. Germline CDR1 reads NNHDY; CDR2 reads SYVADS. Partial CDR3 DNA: TGTGCCAGCAGTGATCCTTGGACTGGGTAT. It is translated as CASSDPWTGY. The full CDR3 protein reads CASSDPWTGYEQYF.

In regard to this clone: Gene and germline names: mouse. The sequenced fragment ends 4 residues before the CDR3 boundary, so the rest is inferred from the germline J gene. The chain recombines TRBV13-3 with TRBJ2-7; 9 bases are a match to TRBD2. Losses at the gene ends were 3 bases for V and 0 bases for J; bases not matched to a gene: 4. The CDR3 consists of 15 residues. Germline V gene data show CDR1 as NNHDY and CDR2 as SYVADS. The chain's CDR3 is CASSGHWGVSYEQYF. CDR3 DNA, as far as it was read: TGTGCCAGCAGTGGCCACTGGGGGGTCTCCTAT.

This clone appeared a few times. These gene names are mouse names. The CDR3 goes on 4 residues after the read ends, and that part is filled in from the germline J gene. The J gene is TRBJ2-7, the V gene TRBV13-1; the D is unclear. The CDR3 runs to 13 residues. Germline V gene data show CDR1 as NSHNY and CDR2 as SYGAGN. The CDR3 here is CASSDEVQYEQYF. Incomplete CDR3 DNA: TGTGCCAGCAGTGATGAGGTTCAGTAT.

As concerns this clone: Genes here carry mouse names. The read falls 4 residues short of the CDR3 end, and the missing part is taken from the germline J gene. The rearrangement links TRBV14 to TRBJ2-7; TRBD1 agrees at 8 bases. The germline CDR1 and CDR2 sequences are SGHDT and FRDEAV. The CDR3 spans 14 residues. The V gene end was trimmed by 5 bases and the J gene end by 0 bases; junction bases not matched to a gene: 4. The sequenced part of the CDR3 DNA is TGTGCCAGCAGCGGTGGACAGGGCTCCTAT. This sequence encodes CASSGGQGSY. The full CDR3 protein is CASSGGQGSYEQYF.

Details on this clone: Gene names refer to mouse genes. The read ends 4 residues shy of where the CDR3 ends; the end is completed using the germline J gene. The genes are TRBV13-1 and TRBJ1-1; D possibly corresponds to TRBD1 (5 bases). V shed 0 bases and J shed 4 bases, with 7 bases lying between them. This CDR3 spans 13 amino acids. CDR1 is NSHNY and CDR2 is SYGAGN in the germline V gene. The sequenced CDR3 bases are TGTGCCAGCAGTGATGAGGGGAGCACA. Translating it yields CASSDEGST. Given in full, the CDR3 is CASSDEGSTEVFF.

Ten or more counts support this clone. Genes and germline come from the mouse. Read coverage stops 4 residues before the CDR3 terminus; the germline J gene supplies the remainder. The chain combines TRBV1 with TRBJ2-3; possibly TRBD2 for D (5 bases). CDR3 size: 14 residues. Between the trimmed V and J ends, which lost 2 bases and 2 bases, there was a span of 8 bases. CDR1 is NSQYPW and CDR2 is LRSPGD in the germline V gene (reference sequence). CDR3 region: CTCSALGLAETLYF. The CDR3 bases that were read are TGCACCTGCAGTGCACTGGGTCTTGCAGAA.

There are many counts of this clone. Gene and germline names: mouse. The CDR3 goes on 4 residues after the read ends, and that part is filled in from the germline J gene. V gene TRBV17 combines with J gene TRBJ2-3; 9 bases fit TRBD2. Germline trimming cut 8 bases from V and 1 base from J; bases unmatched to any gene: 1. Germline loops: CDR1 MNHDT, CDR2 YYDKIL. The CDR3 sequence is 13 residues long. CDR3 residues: CASGDWGAETLYF. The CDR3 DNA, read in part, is TGTGCTAGCGGGGACTGGGGTGCAGAA.

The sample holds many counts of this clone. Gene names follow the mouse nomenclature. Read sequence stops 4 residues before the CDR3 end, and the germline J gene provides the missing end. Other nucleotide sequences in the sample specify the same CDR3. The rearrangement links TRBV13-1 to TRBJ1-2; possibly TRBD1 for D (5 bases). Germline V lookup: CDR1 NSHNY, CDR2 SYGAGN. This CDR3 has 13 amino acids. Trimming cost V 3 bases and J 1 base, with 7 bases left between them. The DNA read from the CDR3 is TGTGCCAGCAGTGTAGACAGAAACTCC. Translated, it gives CASSVDRNS. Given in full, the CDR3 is CASSVDRNSDYTF.

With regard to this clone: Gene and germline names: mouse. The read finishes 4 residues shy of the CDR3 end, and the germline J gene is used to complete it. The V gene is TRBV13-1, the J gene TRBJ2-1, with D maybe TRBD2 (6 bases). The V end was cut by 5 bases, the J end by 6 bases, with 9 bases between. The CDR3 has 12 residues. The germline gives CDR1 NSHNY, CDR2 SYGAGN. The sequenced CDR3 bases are TGTGCCAGCAGGACTGGTGTTGCT. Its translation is CASRTGVA. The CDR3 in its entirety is CASRTGVAEQFF.

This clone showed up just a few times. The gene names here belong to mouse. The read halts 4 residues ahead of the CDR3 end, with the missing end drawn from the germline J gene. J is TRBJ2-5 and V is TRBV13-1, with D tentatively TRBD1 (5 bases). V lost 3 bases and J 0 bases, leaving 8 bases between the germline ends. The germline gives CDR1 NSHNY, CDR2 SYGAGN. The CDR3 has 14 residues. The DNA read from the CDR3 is TGTGCCAGCAGTGGACAGCTTAACCAAGAC. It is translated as CASSGQLNQD. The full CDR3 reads CASSGQLNQDTQYF.

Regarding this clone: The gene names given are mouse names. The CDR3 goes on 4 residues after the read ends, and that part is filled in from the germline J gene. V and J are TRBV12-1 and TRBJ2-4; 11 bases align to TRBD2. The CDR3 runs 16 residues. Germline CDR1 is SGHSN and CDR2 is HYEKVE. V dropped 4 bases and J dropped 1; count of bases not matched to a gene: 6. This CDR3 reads CASSLTGGEGQNTLYF. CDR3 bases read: TGTGCCAGCTCCCTGACTGGGGGGGAAGGTCAAAAC.

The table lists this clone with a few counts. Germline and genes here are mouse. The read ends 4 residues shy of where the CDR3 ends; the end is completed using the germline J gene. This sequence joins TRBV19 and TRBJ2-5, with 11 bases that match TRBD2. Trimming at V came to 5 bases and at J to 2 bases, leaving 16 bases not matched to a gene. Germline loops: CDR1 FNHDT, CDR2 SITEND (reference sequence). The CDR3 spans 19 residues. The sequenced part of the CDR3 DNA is TGTGCCAGCAGGACCCCCCGGGGACTGGGGGCCCGGGGCCAAGAC. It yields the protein CASRTPRGLGARGQD. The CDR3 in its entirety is CASRTPRGLGARGQDTQYF.

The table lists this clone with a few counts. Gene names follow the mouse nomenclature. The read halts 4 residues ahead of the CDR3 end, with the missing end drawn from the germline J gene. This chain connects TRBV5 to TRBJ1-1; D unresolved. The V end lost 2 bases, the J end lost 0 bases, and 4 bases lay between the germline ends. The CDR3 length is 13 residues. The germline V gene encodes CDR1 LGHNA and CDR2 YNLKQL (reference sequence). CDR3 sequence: CASSQIANTEVFF. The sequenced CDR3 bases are TGTGCCAGCAGCCAAATAGCAAACACA.

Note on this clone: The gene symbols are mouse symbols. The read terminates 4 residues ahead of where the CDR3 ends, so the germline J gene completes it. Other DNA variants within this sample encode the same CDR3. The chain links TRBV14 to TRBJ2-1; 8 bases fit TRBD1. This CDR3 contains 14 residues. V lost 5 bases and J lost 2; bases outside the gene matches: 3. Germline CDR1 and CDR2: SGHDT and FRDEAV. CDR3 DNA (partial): TGTGCCAGCAGCCGGACAGGGTACTATGCT. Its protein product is CASSRTGYYA. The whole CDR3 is CASSRTGYYAEQFF.

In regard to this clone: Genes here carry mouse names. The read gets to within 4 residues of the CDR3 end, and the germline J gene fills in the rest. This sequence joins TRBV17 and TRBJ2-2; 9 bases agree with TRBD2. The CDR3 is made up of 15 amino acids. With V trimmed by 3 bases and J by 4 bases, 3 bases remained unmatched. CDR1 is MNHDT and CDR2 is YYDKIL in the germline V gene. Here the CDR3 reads CASSSGGAPTGQLYF. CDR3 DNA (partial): TGTGCTAGCAGTAGTGGGGGGGCGCCCACCGGG.

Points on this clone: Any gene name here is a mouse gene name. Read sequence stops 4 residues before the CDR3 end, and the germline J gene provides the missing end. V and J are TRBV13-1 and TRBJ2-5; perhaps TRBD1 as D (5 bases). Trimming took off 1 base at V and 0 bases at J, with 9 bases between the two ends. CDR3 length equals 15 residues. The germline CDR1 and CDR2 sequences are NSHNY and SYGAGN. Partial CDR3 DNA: TGTGCCAGCAGTGATCCCCACAGGAACCAAGAC. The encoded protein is CASSDPHRNQD. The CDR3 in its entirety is CASSDPHRNQDTQYF.

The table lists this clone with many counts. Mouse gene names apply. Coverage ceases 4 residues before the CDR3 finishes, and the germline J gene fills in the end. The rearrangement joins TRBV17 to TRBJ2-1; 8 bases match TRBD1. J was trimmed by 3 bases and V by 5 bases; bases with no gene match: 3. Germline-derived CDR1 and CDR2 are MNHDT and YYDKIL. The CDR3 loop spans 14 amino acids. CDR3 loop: CASSGQGVYAEQFF. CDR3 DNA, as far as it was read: TGTGCTAGCAGTGGACAGGGAGTCTATGCT. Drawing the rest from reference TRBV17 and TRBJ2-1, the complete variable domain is DTTVKQNPRYKLARVGKPVNLICSQTMNHDTMYWYQKKPNQAPKLLLFYYDKILNREADTFEKFQSSRPNNSFCSLYIGSAGLEYSAMYLCASSGQGVYAEQFFGPGTRLTVL.

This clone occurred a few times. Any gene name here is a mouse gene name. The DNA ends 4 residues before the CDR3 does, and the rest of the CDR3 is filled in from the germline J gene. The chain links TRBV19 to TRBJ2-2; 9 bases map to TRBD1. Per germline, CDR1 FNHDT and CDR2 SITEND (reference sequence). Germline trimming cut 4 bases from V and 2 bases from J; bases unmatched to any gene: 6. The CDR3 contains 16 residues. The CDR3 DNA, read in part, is TGTGCCAGCAGTTCCAACAGGGGGCGGAACACCGGG. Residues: CASSSNRGRNTG. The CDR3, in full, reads CASSSNRGRNTGQLYF.

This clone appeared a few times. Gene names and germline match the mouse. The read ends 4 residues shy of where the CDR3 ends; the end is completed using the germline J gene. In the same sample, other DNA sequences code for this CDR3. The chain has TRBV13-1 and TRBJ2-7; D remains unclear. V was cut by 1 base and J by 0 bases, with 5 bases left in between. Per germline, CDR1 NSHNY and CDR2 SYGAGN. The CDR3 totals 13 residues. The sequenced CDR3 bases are TGTGCCAGCAGTGATCACAGCTCCTAT. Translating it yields CASSDHSSY. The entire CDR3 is CASSDHSSYEQYF.

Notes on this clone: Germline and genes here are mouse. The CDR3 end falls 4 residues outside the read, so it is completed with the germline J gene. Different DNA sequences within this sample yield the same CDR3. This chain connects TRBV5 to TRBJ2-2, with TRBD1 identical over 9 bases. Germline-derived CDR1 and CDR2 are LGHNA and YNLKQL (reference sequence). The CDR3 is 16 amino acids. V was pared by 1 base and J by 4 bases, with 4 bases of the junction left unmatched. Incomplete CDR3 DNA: TGTGCCAGCAGCCAAGTGGGACAGGGAGGCACCGGG. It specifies CASSQVGQGGTG. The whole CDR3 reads CASSQVGQGGTGQLYF.

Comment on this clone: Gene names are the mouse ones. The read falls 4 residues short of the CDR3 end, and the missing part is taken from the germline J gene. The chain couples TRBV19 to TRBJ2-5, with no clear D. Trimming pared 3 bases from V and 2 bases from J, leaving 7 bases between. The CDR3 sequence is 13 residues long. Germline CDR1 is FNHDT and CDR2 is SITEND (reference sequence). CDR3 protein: CASSTAIQDTQYF. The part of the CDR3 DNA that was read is TGTGCCAGCAGTACAGCGATCCAAGAC.

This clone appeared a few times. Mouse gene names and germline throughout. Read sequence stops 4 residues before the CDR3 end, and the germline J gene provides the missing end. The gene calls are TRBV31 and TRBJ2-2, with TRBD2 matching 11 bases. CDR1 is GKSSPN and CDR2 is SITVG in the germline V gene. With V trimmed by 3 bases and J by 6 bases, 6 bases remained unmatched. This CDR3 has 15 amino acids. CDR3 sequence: CAWSPWTGGPGQLYF. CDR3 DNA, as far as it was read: TGTGCCTGGAGCCCGTGGACTGGGGGGCCCGGG.

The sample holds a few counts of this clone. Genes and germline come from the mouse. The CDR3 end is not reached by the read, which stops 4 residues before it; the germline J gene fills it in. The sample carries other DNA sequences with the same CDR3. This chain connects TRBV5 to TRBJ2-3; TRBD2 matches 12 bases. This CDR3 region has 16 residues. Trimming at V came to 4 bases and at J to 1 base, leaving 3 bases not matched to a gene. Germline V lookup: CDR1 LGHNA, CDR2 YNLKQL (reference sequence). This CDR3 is CASSPRLGGRAETLYF. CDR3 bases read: TGTGCCAGCAGCCCCCGACTGGGGGGGCGTGCAGAA.

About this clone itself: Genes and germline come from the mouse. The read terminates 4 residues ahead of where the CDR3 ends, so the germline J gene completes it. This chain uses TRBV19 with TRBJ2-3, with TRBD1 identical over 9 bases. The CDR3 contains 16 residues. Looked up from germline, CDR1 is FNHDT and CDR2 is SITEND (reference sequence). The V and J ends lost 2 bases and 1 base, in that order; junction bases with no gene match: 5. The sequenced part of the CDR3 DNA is TGTGCCAGCAGTATCCACCGGGACAGGGGTGCAGAA. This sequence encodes CASSIHRDRGAE. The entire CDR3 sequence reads CASSIHRDRGAETLYF.

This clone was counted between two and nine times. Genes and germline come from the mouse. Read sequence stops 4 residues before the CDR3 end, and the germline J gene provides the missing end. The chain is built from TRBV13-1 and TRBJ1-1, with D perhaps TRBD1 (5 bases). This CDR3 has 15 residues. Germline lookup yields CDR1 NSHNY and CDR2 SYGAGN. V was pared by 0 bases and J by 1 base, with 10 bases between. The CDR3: CASSDGGHGNTEVFF. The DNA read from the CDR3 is TGTGCCAGCAGTGATGGAGGACACGGAAACACA.

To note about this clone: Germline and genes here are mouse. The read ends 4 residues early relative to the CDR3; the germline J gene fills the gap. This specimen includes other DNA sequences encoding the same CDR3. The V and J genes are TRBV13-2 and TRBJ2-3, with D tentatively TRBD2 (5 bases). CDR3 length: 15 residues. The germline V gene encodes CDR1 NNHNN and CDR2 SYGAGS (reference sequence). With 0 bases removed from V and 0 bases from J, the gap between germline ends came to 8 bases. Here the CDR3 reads CASGDAWTSAETLYF. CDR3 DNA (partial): TGTGCCAGCGGTGATGCTTGGACTAGTGCAGAA.

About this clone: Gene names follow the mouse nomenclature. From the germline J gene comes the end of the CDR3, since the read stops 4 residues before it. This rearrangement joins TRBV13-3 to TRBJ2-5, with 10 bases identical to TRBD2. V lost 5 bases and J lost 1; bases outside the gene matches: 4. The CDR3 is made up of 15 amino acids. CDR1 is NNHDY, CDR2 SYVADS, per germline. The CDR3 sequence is CASSPGGAHQDTQYF. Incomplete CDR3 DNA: TGTGCCAGCAGCCCTGGGGGGGCCCACCAAGAC. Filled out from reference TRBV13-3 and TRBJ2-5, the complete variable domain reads EAAVTQSPRSKVAVTGGKVTLSCHQTNNHDYMYWYRQDTGHGLRLIHYSYVADSTEKGDIPDGYKASRPSQENFSLILELASLSQTAVYFCASSPGGAHQDTQYFGPGTRLLVL.

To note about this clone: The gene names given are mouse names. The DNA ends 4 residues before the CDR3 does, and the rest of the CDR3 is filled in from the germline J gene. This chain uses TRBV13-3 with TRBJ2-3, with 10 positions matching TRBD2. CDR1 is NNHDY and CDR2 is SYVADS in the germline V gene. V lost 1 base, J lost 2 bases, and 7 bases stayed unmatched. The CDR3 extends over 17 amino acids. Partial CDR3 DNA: TGTGCCAGCAGTGATTTTCTGGGGGGGCGATCTGCAGAA. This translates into CASSDFLGGRSAE. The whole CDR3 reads CASSDFLGGRSAETLYF.

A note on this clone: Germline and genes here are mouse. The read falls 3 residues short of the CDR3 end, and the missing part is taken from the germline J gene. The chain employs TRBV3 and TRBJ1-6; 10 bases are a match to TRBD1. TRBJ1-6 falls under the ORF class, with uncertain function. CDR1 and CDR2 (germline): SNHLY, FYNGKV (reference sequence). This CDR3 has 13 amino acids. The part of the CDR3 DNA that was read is TGTGCCAGCAGCTTAGTAGGACAGGGGGAC. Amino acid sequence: CASSLVGQGD. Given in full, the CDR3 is CASSLVGQGDLYF.

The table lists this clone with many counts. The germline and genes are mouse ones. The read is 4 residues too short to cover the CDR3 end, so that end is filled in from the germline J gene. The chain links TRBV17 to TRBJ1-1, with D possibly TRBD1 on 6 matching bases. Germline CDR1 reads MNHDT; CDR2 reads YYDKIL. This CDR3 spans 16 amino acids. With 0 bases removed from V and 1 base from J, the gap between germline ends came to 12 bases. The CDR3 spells CASSRDKWDINTEVFF. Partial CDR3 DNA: TGTGCTAGCAGTAGAGATAAATGGGACATAAACACA. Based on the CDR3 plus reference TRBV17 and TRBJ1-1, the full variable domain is DTTVKQNPRYKLARVGKPVNLICSQTMNHDTMYWYQKKPNQAPKLLLFYYDKILNREADTFEKFQSSRPNNSFCSLYIGSAGLEYSAMYLCASSRDKWDINTEVFFGKGTRLTVV.